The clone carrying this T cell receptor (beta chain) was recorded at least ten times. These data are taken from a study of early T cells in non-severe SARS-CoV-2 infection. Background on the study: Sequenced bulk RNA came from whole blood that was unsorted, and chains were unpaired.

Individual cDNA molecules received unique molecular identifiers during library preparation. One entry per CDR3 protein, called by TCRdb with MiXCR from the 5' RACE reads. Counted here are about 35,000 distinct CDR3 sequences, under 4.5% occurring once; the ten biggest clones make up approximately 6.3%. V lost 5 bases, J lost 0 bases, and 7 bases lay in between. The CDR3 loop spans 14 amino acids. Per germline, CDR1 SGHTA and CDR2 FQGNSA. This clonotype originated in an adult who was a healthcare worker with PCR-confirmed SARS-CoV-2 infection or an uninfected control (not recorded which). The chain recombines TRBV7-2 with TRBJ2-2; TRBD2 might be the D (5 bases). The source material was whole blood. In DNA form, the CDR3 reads TGTGCCAGCAGCCGAGGGTCGAACACCGGGGAGCTGTTTTTT. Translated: CASSRGSNTGELFF.